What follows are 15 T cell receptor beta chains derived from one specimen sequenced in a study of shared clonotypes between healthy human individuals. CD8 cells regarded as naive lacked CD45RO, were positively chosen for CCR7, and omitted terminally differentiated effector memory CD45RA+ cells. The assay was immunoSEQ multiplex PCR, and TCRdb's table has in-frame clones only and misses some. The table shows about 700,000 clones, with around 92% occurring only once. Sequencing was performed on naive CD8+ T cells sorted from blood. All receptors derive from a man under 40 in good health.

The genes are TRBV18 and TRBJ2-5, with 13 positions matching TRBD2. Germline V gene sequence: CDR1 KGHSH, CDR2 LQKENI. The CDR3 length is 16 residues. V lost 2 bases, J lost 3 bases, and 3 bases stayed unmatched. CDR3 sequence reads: CASSPSGLAGKETQYF. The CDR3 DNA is TGTGCCAGCTCACCATCGGGACTAGCGGGAAAAGAGACCCAGTACTTC.

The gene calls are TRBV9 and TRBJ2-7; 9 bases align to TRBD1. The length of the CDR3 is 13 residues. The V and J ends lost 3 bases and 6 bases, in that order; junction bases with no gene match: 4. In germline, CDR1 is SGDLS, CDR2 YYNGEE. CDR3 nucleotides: TGTGCCAGCAGCGACAGGACAGGGGTCGAGCAGTACTTC. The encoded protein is CASSDRTGVEQYF. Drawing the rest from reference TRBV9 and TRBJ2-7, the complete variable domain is DSGVTQTPKHLITATGQRVTLRCSPRSGDLSVYWYQQSLDQGLQFLIQYYNGEERAKGNILERFSAQQFPDLHSELNLSSLELGDSALYFCASSDRTGVEQYFGPGTRLTVT.

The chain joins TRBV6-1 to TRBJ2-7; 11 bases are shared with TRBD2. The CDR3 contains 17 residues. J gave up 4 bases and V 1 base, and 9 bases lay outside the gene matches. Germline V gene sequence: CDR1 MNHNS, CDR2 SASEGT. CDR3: CASSEVLAGGGVYEQYF. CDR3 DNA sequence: TGTGCCAGCAGTGAAGTGCTAGCGGGAGGAGGTGTGTACGAGCAGTACTTC.

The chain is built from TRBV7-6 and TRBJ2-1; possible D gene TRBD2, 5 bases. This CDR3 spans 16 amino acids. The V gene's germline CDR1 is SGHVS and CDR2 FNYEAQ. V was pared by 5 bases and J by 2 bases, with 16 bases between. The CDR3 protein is CASSREARETYNEQFF. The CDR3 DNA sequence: TGTGCCAGCAGCAGAGAAGCGAGGGAGACCTACAATGAGCAGTTCTTC.

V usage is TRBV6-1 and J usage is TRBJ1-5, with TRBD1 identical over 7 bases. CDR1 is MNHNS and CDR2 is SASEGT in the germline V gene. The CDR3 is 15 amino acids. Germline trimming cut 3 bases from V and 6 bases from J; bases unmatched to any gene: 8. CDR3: CASSDSGGFSQPQHF. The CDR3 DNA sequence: TGTGCCAGCAGTGATTCAGGGGGTTTCAGTCAGCCCCAGCATTTT.

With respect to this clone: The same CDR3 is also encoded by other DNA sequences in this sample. Written as DNA, the CDR3 is TGTGCCAGCAGGGGGGCAGACTACGAGCAGTACTTC. As protein: CASRGADYEQYF. The rearrangement links TRBV2 to TRBJ2-7, with D maybe TRBD1 (6 bases). Trimming took 6 bases from V and 3 from J, leaving 9 bases between them. The CDR3 extends over 12 amino acids. Per germline, CDR1 SNHLY and CDR2 FYNNEI.

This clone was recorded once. Here the CDR3 DNA reads TGTGCCACCCAATGGGGGGAAGAGACCCAGTACTTC. Its translation: CATQWGEETQYF. The chain recombines TRBV6-1 with TRBJ2-5; a weak D match, TRBD2 (6 bases). Trimming shortened V by 10 bases and J by 3 bases, and 12 bases separated the two germline ends. Germline V gives CDR1 MNHNS, CDR2 SASEGT. The CDR3 runs to 12 residues.

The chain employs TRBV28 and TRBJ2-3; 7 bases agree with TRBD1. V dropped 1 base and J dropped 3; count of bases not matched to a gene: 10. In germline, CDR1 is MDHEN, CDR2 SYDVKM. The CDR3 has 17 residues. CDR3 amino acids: CASSLSQTGWGTDTQYF. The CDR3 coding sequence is TGTGCCAGCAGTTTATCTCAGACAGGGTGGGGAACAGATACGCAGTATTTT.

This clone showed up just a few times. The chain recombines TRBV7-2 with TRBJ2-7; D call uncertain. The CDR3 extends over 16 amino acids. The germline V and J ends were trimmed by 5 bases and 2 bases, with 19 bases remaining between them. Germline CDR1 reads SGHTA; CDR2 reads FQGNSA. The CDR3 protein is CASSPFQGPKAYEQYF. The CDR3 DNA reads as TGTGCCAGCAGCCCCTTTCAAGGCCCCAAGGCCTACGAGCAGTACTTC.

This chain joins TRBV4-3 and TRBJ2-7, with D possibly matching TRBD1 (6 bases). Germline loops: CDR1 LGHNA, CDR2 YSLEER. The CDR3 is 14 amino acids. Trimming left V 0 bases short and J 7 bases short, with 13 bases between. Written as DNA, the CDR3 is TGCGCCAGCAGCCAAGACTCAACAGGGTGGGAGCAGTACTTC. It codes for CASSQDSTGWEQYF.

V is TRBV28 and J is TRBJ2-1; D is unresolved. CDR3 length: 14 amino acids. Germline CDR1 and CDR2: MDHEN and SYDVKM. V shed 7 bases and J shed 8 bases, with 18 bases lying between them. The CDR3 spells CASKTVPTGHEQFF. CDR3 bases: TGTGCCAGCAAGACCGTGCCAACTGGTCATGAGCAGTTCTTC.

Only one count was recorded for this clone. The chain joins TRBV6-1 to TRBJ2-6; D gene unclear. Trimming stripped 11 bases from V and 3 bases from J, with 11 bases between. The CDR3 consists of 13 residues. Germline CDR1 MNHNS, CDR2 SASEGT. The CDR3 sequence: CASTKLGANVLTF. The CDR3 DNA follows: TGTGCCTCCACCAAGCTTGGGGCCAACGTCCTGACTTTC.

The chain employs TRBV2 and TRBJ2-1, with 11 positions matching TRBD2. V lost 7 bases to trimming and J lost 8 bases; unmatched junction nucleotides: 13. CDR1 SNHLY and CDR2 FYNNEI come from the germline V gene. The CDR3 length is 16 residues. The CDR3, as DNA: TGTGCCAGCAACCCAACCGGCACTAGCGGGAGTTATGAGCAGTTCTTC. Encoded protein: CASNPTGTSGSYEQFF.

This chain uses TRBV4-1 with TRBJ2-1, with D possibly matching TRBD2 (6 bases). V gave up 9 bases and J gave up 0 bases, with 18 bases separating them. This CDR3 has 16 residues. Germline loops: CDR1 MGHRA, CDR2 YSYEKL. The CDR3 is CASRTSTSSSYNEQFF. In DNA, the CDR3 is TGCGCCAGTCGAACTAGCACATCGAGCTCCTACAATGAGCAGTTCTTC.

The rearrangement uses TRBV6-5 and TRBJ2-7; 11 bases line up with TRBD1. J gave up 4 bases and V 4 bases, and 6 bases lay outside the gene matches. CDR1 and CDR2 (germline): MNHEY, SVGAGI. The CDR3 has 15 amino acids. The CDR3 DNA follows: TGTGCCAGCAGTTCCCCAGGGGACAGGGGGTACGAGCAGTACTTC. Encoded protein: CASSSPGDRGYEQYF.